Detailed here is one TCR beta chain. The data were obtained in a study of blood T cell repertoires in COVID-19. Method: immunoSEQ multiplex PCR; TCRdb's copy keeps in-frame clones and lacks some. The data hold around 200,000 clones, with about 86% observed a single time. The CDR3 totals 15 residues. Germline CDR1 reads LNHDA; CDR2 reads SQIVND (reference sequence). V lost 5 bases and J 3 bases, leaving 13 bases between the germline ends. This receptor was taken from a man aged 55 to 70 who had recovered from COVID-19. Source material: peripheral blood. The chain has TRBV19 and TRBJ1-4; D possibly corresponds to TRBD1 (6 bases). CDR3 residues: CASSFTGLANEKLFF. CDR3 coding DNA: TGTGCCAGTAGTTTTACAGGGCTGGCTAATGAAAAACTGTTTTTT.